The sequence of this TCR beta chain was determined in a study of PD-1 blockade in classical Hodgkin lymphoma. In the case of this clone: As yet, its antigen is unknown.

General observations from the study: CD4+ TCR diversity, unlike CD8+, rose significantly by C4D1. The authors have not defined what causes the repertoire differences, possibly disease activity or prior therapy. Prior to therapy, complete responders displayed diversity much like that of newly diagnosed patients. Nivolumab initiated under 1 year post-ASCT led to patient exclusion.

Germline CDR1 reads SGHKS; CDR2 reads YYEKEE (reference sequence). This CDR3 comprises 16 residues. Germline trimming cut 0 bases from V and 0 bases from J; bases unmatched to any gene: 5. Autologous stem cell transplantation was followed by relapse in every patient, and brentuximab vedotin exposure varied. This table comes from immunoSEQ multiplex PCR, and its TCRdb copy is limited to in-frame clones, with some not included. This table holds tens of thousands of clones, under 75% found once. The J gene is TRBJ1-2, the V gene TRBV5-5; TRBD1 matches at 7 bases. The source was peripheral blood mononuclear cells (PBMCs), collected before the second cycle of nivolumab. This TCR was recovered from a human donor with classical Hodgkin lymphoma. The DNA of the CDR3 is TGTGCCAGCAGCTTGGCGTCAGGGGGGGCTAACTATGGCTACACCTTC. Amino acid sequence: CASSLASGGANYGYTF.